Sequencing of this T cell receptor (beta chain) was carried out in a study of human CD4 T cells and Enterobacteriaceae. Memory CD4+ T cells were sorted as all CD4+ cells except CD45RA+CCR7+CD95- naive cells, over 98% pure. CD4+ T cells and monocytes were enriched with CD4 and CD14 microbeads. CDR1 SGHTS and CDR2 YDEGEE come from the germline V gene. V gave up 0 bases and J gave up 7 bases; unmatched junction bases: 4. The CDR3 runs to 14 residues. The data were produced by immunoSEQ multiplex PCR, yet TCRdb's version contains in-frame clones alone and is incomplete. The table lists 25,000 to 35,000 clones, roughly 79% of them singletons, with 1.5% to 2% in the top ten.

This rearrangement joins TRBV5-8 to TRBJ2-1, with 7 bases fitting TRBD2. The material sequenced was memory CD4+ T cells from blood. The TCR comes from a human donor in good health. CDR3 in DNA: TGTGCCAGCAGCTTGGCCTTGGGGGGGAATGAGCAGTTCTTC. As protein: CASSLALGGNEQFF.